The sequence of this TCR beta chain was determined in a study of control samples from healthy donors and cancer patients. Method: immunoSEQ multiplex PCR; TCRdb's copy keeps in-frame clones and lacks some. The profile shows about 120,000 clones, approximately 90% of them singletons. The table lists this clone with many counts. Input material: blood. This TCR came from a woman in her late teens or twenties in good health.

The CDR3 is CASSSTGGKVSYEQYF. CDR3 DNA: TGTGCCAGCAGCTCGACAGGGGGCAAAGTGTCCTACGAGCAGTACTTC. The V gene is TRBV5-4, the J gene TRBJ2-7, with 10 bases lining up with TRBD1. After removal of 3 bases from V and 1 base from J, the junction contained 7 bases not matched to a gene. This CDR3 has 16 residues. Germline V CDR1 and CDR2: SGHNT, YYREEE (reference sequence).